This TCR beta chain was sequenced for a study of blood T cell repertoires in COVID-19. The overall study: The origin of the acute and convalescent COVID-19 samples was the United States, Italy and Spain. Sources were T cells, B-cell-depleted T cells, or PBMCs; the material itself was cDNA or gDNA.

This CDR3 contains 16 residues. The V and J ends lost 1 base and 5 bases, in that order; junction bases with no gene match: 9. The germline CDR1 and CDR2 sequences are LNHNV and YYDKDF (reference sequence). Authors' processing steps: For nucleated cells, counts were estimated from reference gene primer amplification. TCRdb's table, derived via immunoSEQ multiplex PCR, lists solely in-frame clones and lacks some. V and J calls and clone size are given by that table; D and trimming were obtained from the DNA. The sample has over 45,000 clones, 80% to 90% seen once. The sequenced material came from peripheral blood. The clonotype was recovered from an elderly woman with acute or convalescent COVID-19. The chain carries TRBV15 and TRBJ1-1; 8 bases map to TRBD1. CDR3 DNA: TGTGCCACCAGCAGAGGCGGCAGGGGGCTTGGTACTGAAGCTTTCTTT. Protein sequence: CATSRGGRGLGTEAFF. The complete variable domain, with remaining parts taken from reference TRBV15 and TRBJ1-1, reads DAMVIQNPRYQVTQFGKPVTLSCSQTLNHNVMYWYQQKSSQAPKLLFHYYDKDFNNEADTPDNFQSRRPNTSFCFLDIRSPGLGDTAMYLCATSRGGRGLGTEAFFGQGTRLTVV.